This TCR beta chain emerged from a study of cytomegalovirus exposure and HLA in healthy donors. Study-level background: Around 180 million T cells yielded more than 90 million unique TCR beta sequences, as an earlier analysis found. General study results and limits: In an earlier analysis, most TCR beta V segments were productive about 87% or about 30% of the time. Later analysis identified 17,000 or so TCR beta sequences associated with HLA alleles, using a false discovery rate threshold of 0.05.

Details on this clone: Antigen unknown.

The CDR3 spans 15 residues. Germline V gives CDR1 SNHLY, CDR2 FYNNEI. Trimming stripped 6 bases from V and 4 bases from J, with 18 bases between. PCR was performed using 60 Vbeta and 13 Jbeta primers. Methods used by the authors: Counted up in a later analysis, unique TCR beta chains came to some 80 million, with some 11 million shared. Sequencing was performed with immunoSEQ multiplex PCR; in TCRdb, only in-frame clones are kept and a portion is missing. The DNA gave D and trimming, while V, J and clone size come from that table. The table lists 150,000 to 200,000 clones, about four fifths of them singletons.

This sequence originates from a woman aged 40-49 years in good health and CMV-seronegative. The chain has TRBV2 and TRBJ1-2; D gene unclear. Material: PBMCs. CDR3 region: CASSPRPDLLYGYTF. The CDR3, as DNA: TGTGCCAGCAGCCCGAGACCCGACTTACTCTATGGCTACACCTTC.